Below, 6 T cell receptor beta chains from the same sample are listed, as sequenced in a study of PD-1 blockade in classical Hodgkin lymphoma. Data came from immunoSEQ multiplex PCR; TCRdb stores just in-frame clones and leaves some out. The data show about 15,000 clones, approximately 84% seen once. As to time point: newly diagnosed, previously untreated cHL patient sample. The source material was peripheral blood mononuclear cells (PBMCs). The receptor set was obtained from a human donor with classical Hodgkin lymphoma.

CDR3 loop: CASSFMTAAKNIQYF. The CDR3 DNA reads as TGTGCCAGCAGCTTTATGACAGCAGCCAAAAACATTCAGTACTTC. This rearrangement joins TRBV5-6 to TRBJ2-4; the D gene is possibly TRBD1 (5 bases). The CDR3 runs to 15 residues. Germline values: CDR1 SGHDT, CDR2 YYEEEE. V was pared by 2 bases and J by 0 bases, with 9 bases between.

This clone was counted a single time. CDR3 region: CASSPIAGTSGFNNEQFF. The CDR3 nucleotides read TGTGCCAGCAGTCCAATAGCGGGGACTAGCGGGTTTAACAATGAGCAGTTCTTC. This chain uses TRBV28 with TRBJ2-1; 12 bases are shared with TRBD2. V trimming: 5 bases; J trimming: 5 bases; junction bases outside the gene matches: 13. CDR1 and CDR2 (germline): MDHEN, SYDVKM. The CDR3 contains 18 residues.

This chain uses TRBV11-2 with TRBJ2-7; D possibly corresponds to TRBD2 (5 bases). The CDR3 has 15 residues. The germline V gene encodes CDR1 SGHAT and CDR2 FQNNGV. Trimming removed 0 bases from V and 3 bases from J, with 12 bases in between. The CDR3 loop is CASSLENRGFYEQYF. CDR3 nucleotide sequence: TGTGCCAGCAGCTTAGAGAATCGGGGTTTCTACGAGCAGTACTTC.

Concerning this clone: Germline and junction disagree at one end, which may indicate a read error. V usage is TRBV7-9 and J usage is TRBJ2-4; 11 nucleotides line up with TRBD1. The germline gives CDR1 SEHNR, CDR2 FQNEAQ (reference sequence). CDR3 length: 12 amino acids. As DNA, the CDR3 is TGTGCCAGCAGCACTCGGACAGGGGGCGCGACCTTC. It encodes CASSTRTGGATF. Full variable domain (remainder filled in from reference TRBV7-9 and TRBJ2-4): DTGVSQNPRHKITKRGQNVTFRCDPISEHNRLYWYRQTLGQGPEFLTYFQNEAQLEKSRLLSDRFSAERPKGSFSTLEIQRTEQGDSAMYLCASSTRTGGATFGAGTRLSVL.

The chain carries TRBV27 and TRBJ1-1; D remains ambiguous. Germline values: CDR1 MNHEY, CDR2 SMNVEV (reference sequence). This CDR3 is built from 15 residues. The germline V and J ends were trimmed by 6 bases and 2 bases, with 16 bases remaining between them. As DNA, the CDR3 is TGTGCCAGCAGCCCGGGAGGCTTTGAAAACACTGAAGCTTTCTTT. Its translation: CASSPGGFENTEAFF.

The chain has TRBV7-9 and TRBJ1-1; the D gene is possibly TRBD1 (5 bases). The V gene lost 2 bases and the J gene lost 5 bases, with 12 bases spanning the gap. Germline V gene sequence: CDR1 SEHNR, CDR2 FQNEAQ (reference sequence). There are 14 residues in the CDR3. CDR3 protein: CASSLRQGMTEAFF. The CDR3 nucleotides read TGTGCCAGCAGCTTACGTCAGGGTATGACTGAAGCTTTCTTT. The complete variable domain, with remaining parts taken from reference TRBV7-9 and TRBJ1-1, reads DTGVSQNPRHKITKRGQNVTFRCDPISEHNRLYWYRQTLGQGPEFLTYFQNEAQLEKSRLLSDRFSAERPKGSFSTLEIQRTEQGDSAMYLCASSLRQGMTEAFFGQGTRLTVV.